The rows below give T cell receptor beta chains drawn from one sample of a study of blood T cells in healthy people across ages. TCRdb re-called the 5' RACE reads through MiXCR, storing one row per CDR3 protein. Of under 1,000,000 distinct CDR3 sequences listed, 35% to 40% are singletons. Sequencing was performed on blood. The receptor set was obtained from a man younger than 30 in good health. Each CDR3 is given without its conserved first and last residue. D genes are given only for firm matches.

v_call	d_call	cdr3_aa
TRBV10-3	NA	ASTVDFTNTEAF
TRBV7-9	NA	ASSPPMGRGETQY
TRBV4-3	TRBD2	ASSQDLGTSGYNGQF
TRBV4-1	NA	ASSQEMAALNTEAF
TRBV4-1	NA	ASSQDLFSLSGANVLT
TRBV7-2	TRBD2	ASSQGTSFNTGELF
TRBV5-1	NA	ASSLSDLGTGELF
TRBV11-2	NA	ASSLAGASAYEQY
TRBV7-2	NA	ASSLDVAARGNEKLF
TRBV28	NA	ASSPRGGGGTEAF
TRBV20-1	TRBD2	SVHSGGADTQY
TRBV29-1	TRBD1	SGGQGKEKLF
TRBV12-3/TRBV12-4	NA	ASSPRGRRKNEQY
TRBV5-1	TRBD1	ASSFGWDRENTEAF
TRBV7-9	NA	ASSLPREGQETQY
TRBV12-3/TRBV12-4	NA	AGSSGQYYGYT
TRBV11-2	NA	ASSLDLSGGANVLT
TRBV4-2	NA	ASSQGQLHYGYT
TRBV7-2	TRBD1	ASSGRQGAGELF